A single sample gave rise to the 20 T cell receptor beta chains below, sequenced in a study of OX40 agonist ivuxolimab in advanced cancers. TCRdb keeps only in-frame clones here, not all; method: immunoSEQ multiplex PCR. The sample records roughly 60,000 clones, about 85% being singletons. The starting material was CD4+ or CD8+ T cells sorted from blood, obtained in a trial of the OX40 agonist ivuxolimab. The receptors were gathered from an adult with an advanced solid tumor such as melanoma, head and neck, liver or kidney cancer.

This chain uses TRBV7-2 with TRBJ2-7; D is unclear. The CDR3 has 14 amino acids. From germline, CDR1 is SGHTA and CDR2 FQGNSA. V was pared by 4 bases and J by 6 bases, with 16 bases between. As DNA, the CDR3 is TGTGCCAGCAGCTCCACTCTCTCGTTATTCGAGCAGTACTTC. Its protein is CASSSTLSLFEQYF.

The V and J genes are TRBV7-2 and TRBJ2-7; 7 bases line up with TRBD1. CDR1 and CDR2 (germline): SGHTA, FQGNSA. The junction had 9 bases not matched to a gene; V was cut back by 3 bases and J by 4 bases. The length of the CDR3 is 15 residues. The CDR3 sequence is CASSFGQGGIYEQYF. The CDR3 nucleotides read TGTGCCAGCAGCTTTGGTCAAGGGGGCATATACGAGCAGTACTTC.

This clone was seen just once. One end of the junction does not line up with germline, which may come from a read error. V gene TRBV5-1 combines with J gene TRBJ2-6; D not resolved. The CDR3 consists of 14 residues. CDR1 is SGHRS and CDR2 is YFSETQ in the germline V gene. CDR3 protein: CASILAPGANVLTF. In DNA form, the CDR3 reads TGCGCCAGCATCTTGGCACCTGGGGCCAACGTCCTGACTTTC.

The rearrangement uses TRBV7-2 and TRBJ1-4, with D maybe TRBD1 (5 bases). The germline gives CDR1 SGHTA, CDR2 FQGNSA. The V end lost 5 bases, the J end lost 6 bases, and 19 bases lay between the germline ends. This CDR3 region has 16 residues. The CDR3 loop is CASSPRTPDLDEKLFF. CDR3 nucleotide sequence: TGTGCCAGCAGCCCTAGGACACCGGATCTAGATGAAAAACTGTTTTTT.

This chain connects TRBV28 to TRBJ2-7, with D perhaps matching TRBD1 (5 bases). The CDR3 is 13 residues long. CDR1 and CDR2 (germline): MDHEN, SYDVKM. The V and J ends lost 6 bases and 1 base respectively, with 10 bases between them. The CDR3 loop reads CASRDTNSYEQYF. The DNA for the CDR3 is TGTGCCAGCAGGGACACCAATTCCTACGAGCAGTACTTC. Using reference TRBV28 and TRBJ2-7 for the parts outside the CDR3, the full variable domain is DVKVTQSSRYLVKRTGEKVFLECVQDMDHENMFWYRQDPGLGLRLIYFSYDVKMKEKGDIPEGYSVSREKKERFSLILESASTNQTSMYLCASRDTNSYEQYFGPGTRLTVT.

The chain uses TRBV5-1 and TRBJ1-3; 9 positions match TRBD1. J lost 4 bases, V lost 2 bases, and 4 bases had no gene match. The CDR3 extends over 15 amino acids. Germline-derived CDR1 and CDR2 are SGHRS and YFSETQ. The CDR3 nucleotides read TGCGCCAGCAGCTTACAGGGGGCGATAGGAAACACCATATATTTT. This sequence encodes CASSLQGAIGNTIYF.

A word on this clone: A junction boundary mismatches the germline segment, possibly from a read error. The chain couples TRBV5-4 to TRBJ2-7; D is unclear. Germline-derived CDR1 and CDR2 are SGHNT and YYREEE (reference sequence). The CDR3 length is 13 residues. CDR3 DNA sequence: TGTGCCAGCACCTTGGGAAAGACGGACGAGCAGTACTTC. Encoded protein: CASTLGKTDEQYF.

This rearrangement joins TRBV4-1 to TRBJ2-3, with D unresolved. This CDR3 contains 15 residues. CDR1 is MGHRA, CDR2 YSYEKL, per germline. V was cut by 1 base and J by 4 bases, with 12 bases left in between. In DNA, the CDR3 is TGCGCCAGCAGCCAAGGTTTTGATCGGGCAGATACGCAGTATTTT. Its translation is CASSQGFDRADTQYF.

The genes are TRBV11-3 and TRBJ2-7; 11 bases are shared with TRBD1. V was clipped by 5 bases and J by 5 bases; unmatched bases: 2. Per germline, CDR1 SGHNT and CDR2 YENEEA. The CDR3 is 13 residues long. The CDR3 DNA reads as TGTGCCAGCAGCGAGGGACAGGGGGACGAGCAGTACTTC. It codes for CASSEGQGDEQYF.

The chain recombines TRBV14 with TRBJ2-3, with 10 bases fitting TRBD2. CDR3 length: 18 amino acids. J lost 1 base, V lost 0 bases, and 7 bases had no gene match. Germline values: CDR1 SGHDN, CDR2 FVKESK. CDR3 region: CASSQDWDGTSGTDTQYF. The CDR3 DNA sequence: TGTGCCAGCAGCCAAGATTGGGACGGGACTAGCGGCACAGATACGCAGTATTTT.

The rearrangement links TRBV28 to TRBJ2-1; TRBD2 matches 13 bases. Germline V gene sequence: CDR1 MDHEN, CDR2 SYDVKM. The CDR3 spans 15 residues. Losses at the gene ends were 7 bases for V and 6 bases for J; bases not matched to a gene: 6. CDR3 DNA sequence: TGTGCCAGCACCAAACGGACTAGCGGGAGCAATGAGCAGTTCTTC. It encodes CASTKRTSGSNEQFF.

The V call is TRBV11-3, the J call TRBJ2-1; D is uncertain. The CDR3 runs to 15 residues. Germline assignment: CDR1 SGHNT and CDR2 YENEEA. V dropped 3 bases and J dropped 1 base, with 10 bases sitting between them. CDR3 amino acids: CASSFGVRSYNEQFF. In nucleotides, the CDR3 is TGTGCCAGCAGCTTTGGGGTTAGATCCTACAATGAGCAGTTCTTC.

The rearrangement uses TRBV5-1 and TRBJ2-3; TRBD2 is a possible D gene (6 bases). Trimming cost V 3 bases and J 5 bases, with 16 bases left between them. Per the germline V gene, CDR1 is SGHRS and CDR2 is YFSETQ. The CDR3 consists of 15 residues. The DNA for the CDR3 is TGCGCCAGCAGCTACCGGGACTCCGGGGGAGATACGCAGTATTTT. Translation gives CASSYRDSGGDTQYF.

The V call is TRBV30, the J call TRBJ2-5, with a possible D match to TRBD1 (6 bases). The germline CDR1 and CDR2 sequences are GTSNPN and SVGIG (reference sequence). This CDR3 is built from 13 residues. Trimming left V 4 bases short and J 6 bases short, with 15 bases between. DNA of the CDR3: TGTGCCTGGATGCGTGGGGGCACTCAGACCCAGTACTTC. Translating it yields CAWMRGGTQTQYF.

The gene calls are TRBV7-3 and TRBJ2-3, with 9 bases aligning to TRBD2. The trim removed 4 bases at V and 2 bases at J, leaving 10 bases unmatched. CDR1 is SGHTA and CDR2 is FQGTGA in the germline V gene. The length of the CDR3 is 17 residues. The CDR3 bases are TGTGCCAGCAGCTCCCCCCCCGGCGGGGGGGACACAGATACGCAGTATTTT. Translating it yields CASSSPPGGGDTDTQYF. The full variable domain, in which reference TRBV7-3 and TRBJ2-3 provide the parts outside the CDR3, is GAGVSQTPSNKVTEKGKYVELRCDPISGHTALYWYRQSLGQGPEFLIYFQGTGAADDSGLPNDRFFAVRPEGSVSTLKIQRTERGDSAVYLCASSSPPGGGDTDTQYFGPGTRLTVL.

This rearrangement joins TRBV5-4 to TRBJ1-1; maybe TRBD1 (6 bases). Germline V gives CDR1 SGHNT, CDR2 YYREEE (reference sequence). The CDR3 covers 17 residues. The V and J ends lost 6 bases and 1 base respectively, with 22 bases between them. The CDR3 coding sequence is TGTGCCAGCACGGTTGGGGGGGCCCGTGGAGGGAACACTGAAGCTTTCTTT. The encoded protein is CASTVGGARGGNTEAFF.

In its sample, this clone was seen once. The chain has TRBV28 and TRBJ2-7; the match to TRBD2 covers 7 bases. The V gene's germline CDR1 is MDHEN and CDR2 SYDVKM. This CDR3 region has 15 residues. The V gene end was trimmed by 3 bases and the J gene end by 1 base; junction bases not matched to a gene: 6. The CDR3 DNA reads TGTGCCAGCAGTTTGGCCATGGGGGGGTCCTACGAGCAGTACTTC. Translated, it gives CASSLAMGGSYEQYF.

The chain uses TRBV4-3 and TRBJ2-3; weak D call: TRBD2 (5 bases). CDR3 length: 18 amino acids. The ends were cut back, 0 bases at V and 0 bases at J, with 16 bases in the middle. Germline values: CDR1 LGHNA, CDR2 YSLEER. The CDR3 region has the DNA TGCGCCAGCAGCCAAGATTTGCGGGTAATCCCTAGCACAGATACGCAGTATTTT. It codes for CASSQDLRVIPSTDTQYF.

The rearrangement joins TRBV6-1 to TRBJ2-3, with 9 bases fitting TRBD2. V shed 2 bases, J shed 5 bases, and the junction held 8 bases outside the gene matches. There are 16 residues in the CDR3. Germline V gene sequence: CDR1 MNHNS, CDR2 SASEGT. The CDR3 DNA reads TGTGCCAGCAGTGAACAGGCTAGCGGGGTTGGAGATACGCAGTATTTT. This gives the protein CASSEQASGVGDTQYF.

This chain joins TRBV20-1 and TRBJ2-4; no clear D. There are 11 residues in the CDR3. The V gene's germline CDR1 is DFQATT and CDR2 SNEGSKA (reference sequence). V lost 4 bases, J lost 7 bases, and 8 bases lay in between. The CDR3 loop reads CSATLTNIQYF. The CDR3 region has the DNA TGCAGTGCTACCCTGACGAACATTCAGTACTTC.